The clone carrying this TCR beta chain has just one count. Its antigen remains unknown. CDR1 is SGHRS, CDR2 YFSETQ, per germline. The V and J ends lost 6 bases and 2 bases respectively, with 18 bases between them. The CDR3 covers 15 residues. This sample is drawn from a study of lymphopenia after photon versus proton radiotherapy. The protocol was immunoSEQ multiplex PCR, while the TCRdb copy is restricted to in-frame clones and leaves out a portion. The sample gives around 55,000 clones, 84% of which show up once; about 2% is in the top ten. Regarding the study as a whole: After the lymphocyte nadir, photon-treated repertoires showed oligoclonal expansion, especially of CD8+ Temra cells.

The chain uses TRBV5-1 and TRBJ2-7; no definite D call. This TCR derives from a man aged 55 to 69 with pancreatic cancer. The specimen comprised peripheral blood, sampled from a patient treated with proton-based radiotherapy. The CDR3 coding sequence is TGCGCCAGCACCATGACCTGGTCCCCCGCCTACGAGCAGTACTTC. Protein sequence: CASTMTWSPAYEQYF. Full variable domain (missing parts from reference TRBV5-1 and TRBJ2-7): KAGVTQTPRYLIKTRGQQVTLSCSPISGHRSVSWYQQTPGQGLQFLFEYFSETQRNKGNFPGRFSGRQFSNSRSEMNVSTLELGDSALYLCASTMTWSPAYEQYFGPGTRLTVT.